The 27 T cell receptor beta chains below come from one sample, sequenced in a study of T cell clonotyping in hematopoietic cell transplantation (dated by TCRdb to 2020 to 2022). Libraries were constructed by the immunoSEQ multiplex PCR assay. Drawn from immuneACCESS, this table holds only the in-frame rearrangements with V and J called that TCRdb kept. Clones are partly lost; checked studies trace under half to an unresolved V gene and leave the rest unexplained. The table for this sample lists about 38,000 clones; over 85% of them were counted only once. The ten largest clones represent around 1.5% of the sample. Per the publication, the time point label means: recipient sample about 28 days before transplant, after cytoreduction. The sample here was peripheral blood mononuclear cells, taken before stem cell transplant. These receptors all come from a man aged 35-49 years with chronic myeloid leukemia. Some clones in this sample may be carry-over from other donors' samples.

The chain is built from TRBV27 and TRBJ1-5, with D unresolved. CDR1 and CDR2 from the germline V gene are MNHEY and SMNVEV (reference sequence). V dropped 3 bases and J dropped 5 bases, with 11 bases sitting between them. There are 14 residues in the CDR3. CDR3 in amino acids: CASSFAPGDQPQHF. Here the CDR3 DNA reads TGTGCCAGCAGTTTTGCCCCTGGGGATCAGCCCCAGCATTTT.

This chain links TRBV7-2 with TRBJ1-1; D may be TRBD1 (5 bases). V was shortened by 1 base and J by 3 bases, with 9 bases between the two germline ends. The CDR3 is 14 amino acids. Germline assignment: CDR1 SGHTA and CDR2 FQGNSA. CDR3 DNA sequence: TGTGCCAGCAGCTTAGGGGGCTCAGACACTGAAGCTTTCTTT. Translation gives CASSLGGSDTEAFF.

The chain joins TRBV11-3 to TRBJ2-7; D possibly corresponds to TRBD2 (5 bases). The CDR3 length is 14 residues. V was clipped by 2 bases and J by 6 bases, with 14 bases between them. Germline V gives CDR1 SGHNT, CDR2 YENEEA. CDR3 sequence (DNA): TGTGCCAGCAGCTTATCGGGGTTCTTTGGCGAGCAGTACTTC. Protein: CASSLSGFFGEQYF.

The sample holds one count of this clone. The V gene is TRBV2, the J gene TRBJ2-5, with D perhaps being TRBD1 or TRBD2 (5 bases each). Trimming left V 7 bases short and J 4 bases short, with 7 bases between. Germline CDR1 is SNHLY and CDR2 is FYNNEI. The CDR3 loop spans 11 amino acids. The CDR3 here is CASMGTETQYF. CDR3 in DNA: TGTGCCAGCATGGGGACAGAGACCCAGTACTTC.

The chain recombines TRBV19 with TRBJ1-4; 7 bases are a match to TRBD1. V shed 4 bases and J 8 bases; nucleotides not matched to a gene: 10. The CDR3 extends over 15 amino acids. Germline CDR1 and CDR2: LNHDA and SQIVND (reference sequence). CDR3 nucleotide sequence: TGTGCCAGTAGTAGTACAGGGGCCGGGATGGAAAAACTGTTTTTT. It yields the protein CASSSTGAGMEKLFF.

This clone appeared once. The chain employs TRBV2 and TRBJ2-1; 16 bases match TRBD2. The J segment lost 9 bases and the V segment lost 9 bases, leaving 5 bases of the junction unmatched. CDR3 length equals 14 residues. Germline values: CDR1 SNHLY, CDR2 FYNNEI. CDR3 sequence reads: CARGLAGGQFEQFF. The CDR3 DNA reads TGTGCCAGGGGACTAGCGGGGGGGCAGTTTGAGCAGTTCTTC.

J is TRBJ2-6 and V is TRBV7-9; the D gene is possibly TRBD1 (5 bases). Germline V CDR1 and CDR2: SEHNR, FQNEAQ (reference sequence). This CDR3 is built from 17 residues. V was pared by 1 base and J by 1 base, with 11 bases between. The CDR3 spells CASSLDPKGSGANVLTF. The CDR3 nucleotides read TGTGCCAGCAGCTTAGATCCCAAGGGGTCTGGGGCCAACGTCCTGACTTTC.

V gene TRBV5-4 combines with J gene TRBJ2-7; D unresolved. Trimming cost V 1 base and J 7 bases, with 15 bases left between them. This CDR3 has 14 amino acids. CDR1 and CDR2 from the germline V gene are SGHNT and YYREEE (reference sequence). The CDR3 sequence is CASSLWLGMGEQYF. The CDR3 coding sequence is TGTGCCAGCAGCTTGTGGCTGGGGATGGGGGAGCAGTACTTC.

The chain is built from TRBV27 and TRBJ1-6; the D is unclear. The CDR3 sequence is 11 residues long. The germline CDR1 and CDR2 sequences are MNHEY and SMNVEV (reference sequence). The V and J ends lost 7 bases and 6 bases respectively, with 4 bases between them. DNA of the CDR3: TGTGCCAGCACCCTTAATTCACCCCTCCACTTT. It yields the protein CASTLNSPLHF.

This rearrangement joins TRBV2 to TRBJ2-1; perhaps TRBD2 as D (6 bases). This CDR3 is built from 15 residues. Trimming stripped 1 base from V and 8 bases from J, with 15 bases between. The germline V gene encodes CDR1 SNHLY and CDR2 FYNNEI. This CDR3 is CASSEVGGAGHEQFF. CDR3 coding DNA: TGTGCCAGCAGTGAAGTGGGCGGGGCGGGGCATGAGCAGTTCTTC.

CDR3 coding DNA: TGTGCCAGCAGCTATCAGAGGAACACTGAAGCTTTCTTT. Translation: CASSYQRNTEAFF. J is TRBJ1-1 and V is TRBV5-8; D is ambiguous. CDR3 length equals 13 residues. Germline CDR1 reads SGHTS; CDR2 reads YDEGEE. V was shortened by 3 bases and J by 1 base, with 7 bases between the two germline ends.

The chain is built from TRBV5-6 and TRBJ2-1; TRBD2 matches 7 bases. The trim removed 4 bases at V and 6 bases at J, leaving 7 bases unmatched. The CDR3 consists of 14 residues. Germline V gives CDR1 SGHDT, CDR2 YYEEEE. As DNA, the CDR3 is TGTGCCAGCAGCCTGGGGGGGAGAAGCAATGAGCAGTTCTTC. The encoded protein is CASSLGGRSNEQFF.

The chain carries TRBV11-2 and TRBJ1-2, with D hard to call. V lost 2 bases and J lost 1, with 11 bases in between. The CDR3 length is 15 residues. Germline values: CDR1 SGHAT, CDR2 FQNNGV. The CDR3 DNA reads TGTGCCAGCAGCTTAACAACGGGGATTAACTATGGCTACACCTTC. Translating gives CASSLTTGINYGYTF.

The chain links TRBV27 to TRBJ2-1, with 11 bases matching TRBD2. V was clipped by 4 bases and J by 5 bases; unmatched bases: 4. CDR3 size: 15 residues. In germline, CDR1 is MNHEY, CDR2 SMNVEV (reference sequence). The CDR3 DNA is TGTGCCAGCAGTTCCGGGACTAGCGGTCACAATGAGCAGTTCTTC. Translating it yields CASSSGTSGHNEQFF.

This clone was detected only once. The CDR3 region has the DNA TGCGCCAGCAGCCATGGATCATTACAGGGGCCGCTATACGCAACTAATGAAAAACTGTTTTTT. This translates into CASSHGSLQGPLYATNEKLFF. The rearrangement joins TRBV4-1 to TRBJ1-4; 7 bases are shared with TRBD1. J lost 0 bases, V lost 3 bases, and 19 bases had no gene match. From germline, CDR1 is MGHRA and CDR2 YSYEKL. The CDR3 contains 21 residues.

The chain has TRBV6-1 and TRBJ2-7; 10 bases are a match to TRBD2. This CDR3 contains 15 residues. The germline CDR1 and CDR2 sequences are MNHNS and SASEGT. The J segment lost 3 bases and the V segment lost 1 base, leaving 3 bases of the junction unmatched. The CDR3 reads CASSEGSGGVYEQYF. The CDR3 DNA is TGTGCCAGCAGTGAAGGGAGCGGGGGGGTCTACGAGCAGTACTTC.

The gene calls are TRBV28 and TRBJ1-1; D is perhaps TRBD1 (5 bases). The germline V gene encodes CDR1 MDHEN and CDR2 SYDVKM. Trimming stripped 2 bases from V and 4 bases from J, with 8 bases between. The CDR3 spans 13 residues. The CDR3 reads CASSLEGSTEAFF. Written as DNA, the CDR3 is TGTGCCAGCAGTTTAGAGGGGAGCACTGAAGCTTTCTTT.

The rearrangement joins TRBV19 to TRBJ1-4; 8 bases match TRBD1. V was pared by 5 bases and J by 5 bases, with 7 bases of the junction left unmatched. The CDR3 sequence is 15 residues long. In germline, CDR1 is LNHDA, CDR2 SQIVND (reference sequence). As DNA, the CDR3 is TGTGCCAGTAGTGACAGGACAGGGCTAAATGAAAAACTGTTTTTT. Protein product: CASSDRTGLNEKLFF.

The V gene is TRBV5-6, the J gene TRBJ1-4; D unresolved. Trimming cost V 0 bases and J 3 bases, with 3 bases left between them. This CDR3 spans 13 amino acids. The V gene's germline CDR1 is SGHDT and CDR2 YYEEEE. CDR3 DNA sequence: TGTGCCAGCAGCTTGGGGGCTAATGAAAAACTGTTTTTT. Encoded protein: CASSLGANEKLFF.

The V and J genes are TRBV7-9 and TRBJ1-5; D is ambiguous. The germline CDR1 and CDR2 sequences are SEHNR and FQNEAQ (reference sequence). V dropped 1 base and J dropped 4 bases, with 8 bases sitting between them. The CDR3 runs to 14 residues. The CDR3 reads CASSLGVGNQPQHF. The CDR3 DNA sequence: TGTGCCAGCAGCTTAGGTGTGGGGAATCAGCCCCAGCATTTT.

On this clone: The junction shows a germline mismatch at one end, possibly a read error. CDR3 sequence reads: CANSLRRTRGTEAFF. Here the CDR3 DNA reads TGTGCCAACAGCTTAAGACGGACCCGAGGCACTGAAGCTTTCTTT. This sequence joins TRBV7-8 and TRBJ1-1; D unclear. There are 15 residues in the CDR3. Germline CDR1 SGHVS, CDR2 FQNEAQ. Full variable domain (outside the CDR3, taken from reference TRBV7-8 and TRBJ1-1): GAGVSQSPRYKVAKRGQDVALRCDPISGHVSLFWYQQALGQGPEFLTYFQNEAQLDKSGLPSDRFFAERPEGSVSTLKIQRTQQEDSAVYLCANSLRRTRGTEAFFGQGTRLTVV.

The sample holds one count of this clone. This chain connects TRBV10-3 to TRBJ1-5; D might be TRBD1 (6 bases). Germline V gene lookup returns CDR1 ENHRY and CDR2 SYGVKD. The V end was cut by 9 bases, the J end by 5 bases, with 14 bases between. The CDR3 loop spans 13 amino acids. CDR3 in amino acids: CAIGQSLDQPQHF. CDR3 sequence (DNA): TGTGCCATTGGACAGTCTTTGGATCAGCCCCAGCATTTT.

This chain uses TRBV10-3 with TRBJ2-6; 9 bases match TRBD1. With 7 bases clipped from V and 0 bases from J, the junction kept 10 bases outside the gene matches. Germline V gives CDR1 ENHRY, CDR2 SYGVKD. The CDR3 totals 18 residues. The CDR3 spells CAITQSGQGHSGANVLTF. The CDR3 DNA sequence: TGTGCCATCACGCAATCGGGACAGGGACACTCTGGGGCCAACGTCCTGACTTTC.

J is TRBJ1-2 and V is TRBV5-6; D not certain. The CDR3 contains 14 residues. V was clipped by 6 bases and J by 4 bases, with 16 bases between them. CDR1 SGHDT and CDR2 YYEEEE come from the germline V gene. Here the CDR3 DNA reads TGTGCCAGCACCAAGGGCAACCCCAGCTATGGCTACACCTTC. Its translation: CASTKGNPSYGYTF.

There are a few counts of this clone. The rearrangement joins TRBV7-2 to TRBJ1-2; D unclear. Trimming shortened V by 1 base and J by 2 bases, and 8 bases separated the two germline ends. CDR3 size: 14 residues. The V gene's germline CDR1 is SGHTA and CDR2 FQGNSA. The CDR3, as DNA: TGTGCCAGCAGCTTAGAAGCCGTCAACTATGGCTACACCTTC. Translated, it gives CASSLEAVNYGYTF.

The rearrangement joins TRBV5-4 to TRBJ2-3; 12 bases align to TRBD2. Germline V gene sequence: CDR1 SGHNT, CDR2 YYREEE (reference sequence). This CDR3 has 15 amino acids. V trimming: 7 bases; J trimming: 2 bases; junction bases outside the gene matches: 5. The CDR3 region is CASATSGGYTDTQYF. The CDR3 DNA sequence: TGTGCCAGCGCGACTAGCGGGGGTTACACAGATACGCAGTATTTT.

The rearrangement uses TRBV4-1 and TRBJ1-2; possible D gene TRBD1, 6 bases. Germline values: CDR1 MGHRA, CDR2 YSYEKL. The V end was cut by 0 bases, the J end by 11 bases, with 13 bases between. The CDR3 contains 13 residues. The CDR3 DNA sequence: TGCGCCAGCAGCCAAGATTCAGGGACACATTACACCTTC. This gives the protein CASSQDSGTHYTF.